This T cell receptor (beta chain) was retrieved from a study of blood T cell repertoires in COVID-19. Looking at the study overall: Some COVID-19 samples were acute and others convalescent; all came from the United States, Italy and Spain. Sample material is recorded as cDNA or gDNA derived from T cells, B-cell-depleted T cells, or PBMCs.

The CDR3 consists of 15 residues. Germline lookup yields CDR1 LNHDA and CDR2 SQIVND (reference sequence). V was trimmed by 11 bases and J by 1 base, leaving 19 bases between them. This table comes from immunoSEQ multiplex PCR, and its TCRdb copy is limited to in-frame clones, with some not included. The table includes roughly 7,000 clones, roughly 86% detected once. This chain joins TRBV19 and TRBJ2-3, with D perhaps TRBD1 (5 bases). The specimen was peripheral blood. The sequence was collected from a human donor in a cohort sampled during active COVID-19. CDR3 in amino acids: CAVRTFEGGTDTQYF. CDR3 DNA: TGTGCCGTCCGGACCTTCGAAGGGGGCACAGATACGCAGTATTTT.